This T cell receptor (beta chain) came from a study of cytomegalovirus exposure and HLA in healthy donors. Vbeta (60) and Jbeta (13) primers were used in the PCR. Sequencing used immunoSEQ multiplex PCR; TCRdb keeps in-frame clones, though not all of them. This table has about 150,000 clones, almost 85% appearing once. The CDR3 is 15 residues long. Germline V gives CDR1 LNHDA, CDR2 SQIVND (reference sequence). Trimming stripped 7 bases from V and 0 bases from J, with 15 bases between. This clone has more than one count but fewer than ten. The sample was PBMCs. The receptor's source is a girl between 10 and 17 years old in good health and CMV-seropositive. J is TRBJ1-2 and V is TRBV19; D perhaps matches TRBD1 (5 bases). The CDR3 DNA follows: TGTGCCAGTACCTCCGGAGACAGAACTAACTATGGCTACACCTTC. It translates to CASTSGDRTNYGYTF.